Shown below are 32 T cell receptor beta chains from a single sample sequenced in a study of cytomegalovirus exposure and HLA in healthy donors. Primers: 60 Vbeta forward and 13 Jbeta reverse. The protocol was immunoSEQ multiplex PCR, while the TCRdb copy is restricted to in-frame clones and leaves out a portion. This table has approximately 240,000 clones, 70% to 80% appearing once. The sequenced material came from PBMCs. These receptors originate from a woman aged 55-70 years in good health and CMV-seropositive.

The chain links TRBV5-4 to TRBJ1-6; 10 positions match TRBD1. CDR1 is SGHNT and CDR2 is YYREEE in the germline V gene (reference sequence). The ends lost 3 bases at V and 10 bases at J; junction bases unmatched: 4. The CDR3 is made up of 14 amino acids. The DNA for the CDR3 is TGTGCCAGCAGCTCGAGGGACAGGGGATCACCCCTCCACTTT. Its protein is CASSSRDRGSPLHF.

The V gene is TRBV7-9, the J gene TRBJ1-1, with D hard to call. CDR1 and CDR2 from the germline V gene are SEHNR and FQNEAQ (reference sequence). The V and J ends lost 1 base and 3 bases respectively, with 12 bases between them. CDR3 length: 15 residues. CDR3 nucleotides: TGTGCCAGCAGCTTAGGACTCCGGAGAGACACTGAAGCTTTCTTT. Protein sequence: CASSLGLRRDTEAFF.

This sequence joins TRBV25-1 and TRBJ2-5, with a tentative D call TRBD2 (5 bases). The CDR3 has 13 amino acids. The V and J ends lost 4 bases and 10 bases respectively, with 16 bases between them. Germline loops: CDR1 MGHDK, CDR2 SYGVNS. Here the CDR3 DNA reads TGTGCCAGCAGTGGGCCGGGCCCCCGGGACCAGTACTTC. Amino acids: CASSGPGPRDQYF. Full variable domain (rest looked up from reference TRBV25-1 and TRBJ2-5): EADIYQTPRYLVIGTGKKITLECSQTMGHDKMYWYQQDPGMELHLIHYSYGVNSTEKGDLSSESTVSRIRTEHFPLTLESARPSHTSQYLCASSGPGPRDQYFGPGTRLLVL.

This chain uses TRBV7-9 with TRBJ2-3, with TRBD2 matching over 12 bases. The CDR3 has 15 residues. The V gene end was trimmed by 5 bases and the J gene end by 4 bases; junction bases not matched to a gene: 4. Germline CDR1 reads SEHNR; CDR2 reads FQNEAQ (reference sequence). The CDR3 bases are TGTGCCAGCAGCCCACTAGCGGGGGGCGCAGATACGCAGTATTTT. Translation gives CASSPLAGGADTQYF.

The chain is built from TRBV7-3 and TRBJ2-5; 9 positions match TRBD1. The junction had 9 bases not matched to a gene; V was cut back by 2 bases and J by 5 bases. The germline V gene has CDR1 SGHTA and CDR2 FQGTGA. This CDR3 has 16 amino acids. This CDR3 reads CASSLGGTGTRETQYF. The CDR3 nucleotides are TGTGCCAGCAGCTTAGGAGGGACAGGGACGAGGGAGACCCAGTACTTC.

This clone has only a few counts. The V and J genes are TRBV9 and TRBJ2-1; 8 bases match TRBD2. The germline gives CDR1 SGDLS, CDR2 YYNGEE. The trim removed 2 bases at V and 10 bases at J, leaving 11 bases unmatched. This CDR3 is built from 15 residues. The CDR3 DNA sequence: TGTGCCAGCAGCGTTTCGGGGGGGGCCAGGAACGAGCAGTTCTTC. Its protein is CASSVSGGARNEQFF.

This chain uses TRBV5-1 with TRBJ2-3, with 9 nucleotides matching TRBD2. The CDR3 runs to 16 residues. V trimming: 3 bases; J trimming: 0 bases; junction bases outside the gene matches: 5. Looked up from germline, CDR1 is SGHRS and CDR2 is YFSETQ. CDR3 residues: CASSYGTSTSTDTQYF. CDR3 coding DNA: TGCGCCAGCAGCTACGGGACTAGCACTAGCACAGATACGCAGTATTTT.

This clone was picked up a small number of times. The chain is built from TRBV5-1 and TRBJ2-1; D is perhaps TRBD2 (6 bases). Trimming cost V 4 bases and J 1 base, with 6 bases left between them. The CDR3 has 13 residues. Per the germline V gene, CDR1 is SGHRS and CDR2 is YFSETQ. CDR3 loop: CASSGGSYNEQFF. The CDR3 DNA reads TGCGCCAGCAGCGGGGGGTCCTACAATGAGCAGTTCTTC. The full variable domain, completed using reference TRBV5-1 and TRBJ2-1, is KAGVTQTPRYLIKTRGQQVTLSCSPISGHRSVSWYQQTPGQGLQFLFEYFSETQRNKGNFPGRFSGRQFSNSRSEMNVSTLELGDSALYLCASSGGSYNEQFFGPGTRLTVL.

This chain links TRBV4-1 with TRBJ2-7; no clear D gene. The germline gives CDR1 MGHRA, CDR2 YSYEKL. The CDR3 has 14 amino acids. V was pared by 0 bases and J by 2 bases, with 8 bases between. As DNA, the CDR3 is TGCGCCAGCAGCCAAGACGTCCTAGCCTACGAGCAGTACTTC. Translation: CASSQDVLAYEQYF.

This chain links TRBV7-8 with TRBJ1-1; perhaps TRBD1 as D (5 bases). The CDR3 runs to 16 residues. CDR1 and CDR2 from the germline V gene are SGHVS and FQNEAQ. Trimming removed 5 bases at V and 3 bases at J, with 19 bases between. The CDR3 region has the DNA TGTGCCAGCAGCGCGCCTCCGGAGGGGTGGGACACTGAAGCTTTCTTT. Residues: CASSAPPEGWDTEAFF.

The chain has TRBV4-3 and TRBJ2-7, with TRBD1 matching 8 bases. This CDR3 has 15 amino acids. Germline CDR1 LGHNA, CDR2 YSLEER. The V and J ends lost 3 bases and 1 base, in that order; junction bases with no gene match: 5. The CDR3 here is CASSHRQGPSYEQYF. CDR3 nucleotides: TGCGCCAGCAGCCACAGACAGGGGCCGTCCTACGAGCAGTACTTC.

This clone occurred a few times. The chain uses TRBV30 and TRBJ2-7; D is perhaps TRBD1 (6 bases). This CDR3 region has 13 residues. Germline V gene sequence: CDR1 GTSNPN, CDR2 SVGIG (reference sequence). Trimming took off 3 bases at V and 6 bases at J, with 15 bases between the two ends. The CDR3 region has the DNA TGTGCCTGGAGCCGAAAACAGGGCCCCGAGCAGTACTTC. This gives the protein CAWSRKQGPEQYF.

The sample holds a few counts of this clone. CDR3 amino acids: CASSSTSGATGELFF. DNA of the CDR3: TGTGCCAGTAGTTCAACTAGCGGGGCCACCGGGGAGCTGTTTTTT. This sequence joins TRBV19 and TRBJ2-2; 10 bases are shared with TRBD2. The CDR3 is 15 amino acids. Germline CDR1 LNHDA, CDR2 SQIVND (reference sequence). The junction had 4 bases not matched to a gene; V was cut back by 5 bases and J by 4 bases.

This clone turned up a few times. The chain joins TRBV18 to TRBJ1-4; the match to TRBD1 covers 8 bases. V lost 3 bases, J lost 3 bases, and 9 bases stayed unmatched. Germline CDR1 and CDR2: KGHSH and LQKENI. The CDR3 is made up of 17 amino acids. The CDR3 coding sequence is TGTGCCAGCTCACCCACCGCCAGGGGGCATCCTAATGAAAAACTGTTTTTT. Amino acids: CASSPTARGHPNEKLFF.

This chain joins TRBV28 and TRBJ1-2; 8 bases align to TRBD1. V was pared by 6 bases and J by 3 bases, with 6 bases of the junction left unmatched. The CDR3 contains 14 residues. Germline loops: CDR1 MDHEN, CDR2 SYDVKM. CDR3 residues: CASSSGQGDYGYTF. CDR3 DNA: TGTGCCAGCAGCTCCGGACAGGGCGACTATGGCTACACCTTC.

V usage is TRBV11-3 and J usage is TRBJ2-3, with D uncertain. Per germline, CDR1 SGHNT and CDR2 YENEEA. The CDR3 has 13 amino acids. V shed 5 bases and J shed 2 bases, with 8 bases lying between them. CDR3 protein: CASSNRYTDTQYF. CDR3 bases: TGTGCCAGCAGCAACAGATACACAGATACGCAGTATTTT.

This clone was picked up one time. V is TRBV5-4 and J is TRBJ2-7; TRBD1 aligns across 10 bases. The CDR3 is 16 residues long. V gave up 0 bases and J gave up 2 bases; unmatched junction bases: 5. Per the germline V gene, CDR1 is SGHNT and CDR2 is YYREEE (reference sequence). The CDR3 nucleotides are TGTGCCAGCAGCTTGGGAGGACAGGGGGGAGCCTACGAGCAGTACTTC. Its translation: CASSLGGQGGAYEQYF. Complete variable domain (other parts from reference TRBV5-4 and TRBJ2-7): ETGVTQSPTHLIKTRGQQVTLRCSSQSGHNTVSWYQQALGQGPQFIFQYYREEENGRGNFPPRFSGLQFPNYSSELNVNALELDDSALYLCASSLGGQGGAYEQYFGPGTRLTVT.

This clone was counted only a few times. The same CDR3 is also encoded by other DNA sequences in this sample. The chain has TRBV6-5 and TRBJ1-5; no clear D. V dropped 0 bases and J dropped 0 bases, with 6 bases sitting between them. The germline gives CDR1 MNHEY, CDR2 SVGAGI. The CDR3 has 15 residues. The CDR3 nucleotides read TGTGCCAGCAGTTACTCACGGGTTAGCAATCAGCCCCAGCATTTT. Amino acid sequence: CASSYSRVSNQPQHF.

The rearrangement links TRBV9 to TRBJ2-3; 10 bases map to TRBD2. Germline lookup yields CDR1 SGDLS and CDR2 YYNGEE. V lost 3 bases to trimming and J lost 6 bases; unmatched junction nucleotides: 7. The CDR3 has 15 amino acids. The CDR3 loop is CASSGSGGPYDTQYF. The CDR3 DNA reads TGTGCCAGCAGCGGTAGCGGGGGGCCCTACGATACGCAGTATTTT.

The CDR3 DNA sequence: TGTGCCAGCAGCTCCCTCGGACAGGGGAGCACTGAAGCTTTCTTT. Protein product: CASSSLGQGSTEAFF. J is TRBJ1-1 and V is TRBV7-3, with 9 nucleotides matching TRBD1. Unmatched junction bases numbered 7, after V lost 4 bases and J lost 4 bases. The CDR3 is made up of 15 amino acids. Germline V gene lookup returns CDR1 SGHTA and CDR2 FQGTGA. The whole variable domain, remainder taken from reference TRBV7-3 and TRBJ1-1, is GAGVSQTPSNKVTEKGKYVELRCDPISGHTALYWYRQSLGQGPEFLIYFQGTGAADDSGLPNDRFFAVRPEGSVSTLKIQRTERGDSAVYLCASSSLGQGSTEAFFGQGTRLTVV.

The rearrangement links TRBV28 to TRBJ1-1, with 7 bases that match TRBD1. Per germline, CDR1 MDHEN and CDR2 SYDVKM. This CDR3 has 15 residues. Trimming removed 7 bases from V and 0 bases from J; junction bases left unmatched: 8. This CDR3 is CASTLPRGLNTEAFF. The CDR3 DNA reads TGTGCCAGCACCCTTCCCAGGGGGTTGAACACTGAAGCTTTCTTT.

V and J are TRBV28 and TRBJ2-7, with TRBD1 matching over 9 bases. This CDR3 contains 16 residues. V was clipped by 9 bases and J by 6 bases; unmatched bases: 18. Germline V CDR1 and CDR2: MDHEN, SYDVKM. CDR3 nucleotides: TGTGCCAGTACTCCGGCCGGGGGACAGGGTTTTTTCGAGCAGTACTTC. Protein sequence: CASTPAGGQGFFEQYF.

The genes are TRBV7-9 and TRBJ1-1, with D maybe TRBD1 (5 bases). V dropped 1 base and J dropped 7 bases, with 10 bases sitting between them. CDR1 and CDR2 from the germline V gene are SEHNR and FQNEAQ (reference sequence). The CDR3 loop spans 13 amino acids. The CDR3 reads CASSLGWGDEAFF. DNA for the CDR3: TGTGCCAGCAGCTTAGGATGGGGGGATGAAGCTTTCTTT.

This clone was seen a few times. The gene calls are TRBV15 and TRBJ2-3, with 7 bases that match TRBD2. This CDR3 comprises 15 residues. CDR1 and CDR2 from the germline V gene are LNHNV and YYDKDF (reference sequence). After removal of 0 bases from V and 6 bases from J, the junction contained 6 bases not matched to a gene. Here the CDR3 DNA reads TGTGCCACCAGCAGAGACCCCGCGGGAGTGGATACGCAGTATTTT. It is translated as CATSRDPAGVDTQYF.

The J gene is TRBJ1-1, the V gene TRBV7-7; no clear D gene. The CDR3 is 16 residues long. The germline V gene has CDR1 SSHAT and CDR2 FNYEAQ (reference sequence). Trimming removed 4 bases at V and 4 bases at J, with 19 bases between. The CDR3 coding sequence is TGTGCCAGCAGCTCTCAAGGAGGGAGGGTGTTCACTGAAGCTTTCTTT. Translated, it gives CASSSQGGRVFTEAFF.

The rearrangement links TRBV29-1 to TRBJ1-2, with 7 bases identical to TRBD1. Trimming cost V 4 bases and J 3 bases; bases outside gene matches: 5. This CDR3 has 13 amino acids. Germline lookup yields CDR1 SQVTM and CDR2 ANQGSEA. The CDR3 coding sequence is TGCAGCGTTGTAATAGGGGGCGACTATGGCTACACCTTC. Its protein is CSVVIGGDYGYTF.

This chain connects TRBV5-1 to TRBJ2-1, with TRBD2 as a possible D gene (6 bases). Germline CDR1 and CDR2: SGHRS and YFSETQ. V was shortened by 0 bases and J by 4 bases, with 11 bases between the two germline ends. This CDR3 is 15 amino acids long. As DNA, the CDR3 is TGCGCCAGCAGCTTGGATGCGGGGCCTTACAATGAGCAGTTCTTC. Translated, it gives CASSLDAGPYNEQFF.

The chain uses TRBV4-2 and TRBJ2-2; 7 nucleotides line up with TRBD2. V lost 7 bases to trimming and J lost 5 bases; unmatched junction nucleotides: 7. The CDR3 totals 14 residues. Germline lookup yields CDR1 LGHNA and CDR2 YNFKEQ. The CDR3 reads CASMNSGGTGELFF. The CDR3 DNA reads as TGTGCCAGCATGAACTCGGGAGGAACCGGGGAGCTGTTTTTT.

A single count supports this clone. The sample holds other DNA sequences that translate to the same CDR3. The chain couples TRBV5-1 to TRBJ1-3; TRBD1 matches at 7 bases. Losses at the gene ends were 7 bases for V and 0 bases for J; bases not matched to a gene: 7. The CDR3 covers 15 residues. Germline CDR1 is SGHRS and CDR2 is YFSETQ. The CDR3 sequence is CASSQGGLSGNTIYF. The CDR3 DNA reads TGCGCCAGCTCGCAGGGGGGACTCTCTGGAAACACCATATATTTT.

The rearrangement joins TRBV14 to TRBJ1-2; the D gene is possibly TRBD1 (5 bases). The CDR3 has 13 residues. With 0 bases removed from V and 8 bases from J, the gap between germline ends came to 10 bases. Germline loops: CDR1 SGHDN, CDR2 FVKESK. Written as DNA, the CDR3 is TGTGCCAGCAGCCAAGAAATAGGGGTCGGCTACACCTTC. Amino acids: CASSQEIGVGYTF.

The chain uses TRBV11-2 and TRBJ2-5, with TRBD1 identical over 7 bases. Germline-derived CDR1 and CDR2 are SGHAT and FQNNGV. There are 15 residues in the CDR3. V lost 1 base, J lost 6 bases, and 8 bases stayed unmatched. CDR3 DNA sequence: TGTGCCAGCAGCTTAGCACAGGGGACGGTAAAGACCCAGTACTTC. It codes for CASSLAQGTVKTQYF. The full variable domain, its missing parts supplied by reference TRBV11-2 and TRBJ2-5, is EAGVAQSPRYKIIEKRQSVAFWCNPISGHATLYWYQQILGQGPKLLIQFQNNGVVDDSQLPKDRFSAERLKGVDSTLKIQPAKLEDSAVYLCASSLAQGTVKTQYFGPGTRLLVL.

CDR3 in amino acids: CASSLRGAPSGNTIYF. The CDR3 DNA is TGTGCCAGCAGCTTACGTGGGGCCCCCTCTGGAAACACCATATATTTT. This chain connects TRBV7-8 to TRBJ1-3, with D perhaps matching TRBD1 (5 bases). Germline V gene lookup returns CDR1 SGHVS and CDR2 FQNEAQ. The CDR3 loop spans 16 amino acids. V dropped 2 bases and J dropped 0 bases, with 11 bases sitting between them.